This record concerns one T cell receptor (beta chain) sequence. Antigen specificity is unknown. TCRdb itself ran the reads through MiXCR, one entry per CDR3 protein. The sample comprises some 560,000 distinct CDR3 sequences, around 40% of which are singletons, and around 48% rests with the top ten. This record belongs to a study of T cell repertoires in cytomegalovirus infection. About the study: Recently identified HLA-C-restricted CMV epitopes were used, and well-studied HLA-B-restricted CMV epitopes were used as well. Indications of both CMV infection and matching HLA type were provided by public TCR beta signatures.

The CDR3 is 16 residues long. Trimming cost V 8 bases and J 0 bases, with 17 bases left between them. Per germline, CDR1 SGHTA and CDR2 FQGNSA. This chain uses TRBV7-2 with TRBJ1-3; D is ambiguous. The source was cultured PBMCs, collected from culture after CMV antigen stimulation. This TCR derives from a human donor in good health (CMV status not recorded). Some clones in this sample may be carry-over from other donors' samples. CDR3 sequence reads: CASLSFTPNSGNTIYF. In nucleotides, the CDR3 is TGTGCCAGCCTTTCCTTTACTCCGAACTCTGGAAACACCATATATTTT.